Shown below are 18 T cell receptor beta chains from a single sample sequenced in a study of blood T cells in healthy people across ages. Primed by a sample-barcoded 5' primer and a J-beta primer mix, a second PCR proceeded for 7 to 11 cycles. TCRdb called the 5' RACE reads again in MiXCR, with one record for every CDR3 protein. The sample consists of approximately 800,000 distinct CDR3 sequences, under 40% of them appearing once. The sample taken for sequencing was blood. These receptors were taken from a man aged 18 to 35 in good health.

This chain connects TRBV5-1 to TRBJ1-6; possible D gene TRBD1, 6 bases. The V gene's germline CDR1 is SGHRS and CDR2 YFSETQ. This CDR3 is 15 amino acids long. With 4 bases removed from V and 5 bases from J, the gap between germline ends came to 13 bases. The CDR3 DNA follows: TGCGCCAGCAGCCAGGAGGACAGAGATAATTCACCCCTCCACTTT. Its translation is CASSQEDRDNSPLHF. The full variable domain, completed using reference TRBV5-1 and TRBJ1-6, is KAGVTQTPRYLIKTRGQQVTLSCSPISGHRSVSWYQQTPGQGLQFLFEYFSETQRNKGNFPGRFSGRQFSNSRSEMNVSTLELGDSALYLCASSQEDRDNSPLHFGNGTRLTVT.

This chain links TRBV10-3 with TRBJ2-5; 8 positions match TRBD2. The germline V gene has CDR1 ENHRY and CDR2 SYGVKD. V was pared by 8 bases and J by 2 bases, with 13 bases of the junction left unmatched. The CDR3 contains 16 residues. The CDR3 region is CAIYGTRVFFQETQYF. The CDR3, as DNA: TGTGCCATCTACGGGACTAGGGTATTTTTTCAAGAGACCCAGTACTTC.

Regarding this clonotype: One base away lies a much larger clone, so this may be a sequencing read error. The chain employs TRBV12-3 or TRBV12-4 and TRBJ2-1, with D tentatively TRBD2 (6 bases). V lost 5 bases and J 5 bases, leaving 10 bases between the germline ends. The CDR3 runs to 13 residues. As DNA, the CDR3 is TGTGCCAGCAGTCGGGACTTTAACAATGAGCAGTTCTTC. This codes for CASSRDFNNEQFF.

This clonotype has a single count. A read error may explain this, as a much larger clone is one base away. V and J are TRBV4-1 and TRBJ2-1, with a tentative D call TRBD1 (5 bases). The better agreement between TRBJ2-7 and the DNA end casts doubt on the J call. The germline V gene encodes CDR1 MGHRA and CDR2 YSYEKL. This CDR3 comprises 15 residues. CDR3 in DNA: TGCGCCAGCAGCCTCGGTCGGACAACCTACAATGAGCAGTACTTC. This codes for CASSLGRTTYNEQYF.

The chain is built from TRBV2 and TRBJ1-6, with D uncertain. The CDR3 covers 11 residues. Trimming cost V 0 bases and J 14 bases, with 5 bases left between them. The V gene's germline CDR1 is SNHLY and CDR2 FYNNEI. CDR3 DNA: TGTGCCAGCAGTGAAGCTTTGACCCTCCACTTT. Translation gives CASSEALTLHF. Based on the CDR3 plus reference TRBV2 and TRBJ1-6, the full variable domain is EPEVTQTPSHQVTQMGQEVILRCVPISNHLYFYWYRQILGQKVEFLVSFYNNEISEKSEIFDDQFSVERPDGSNFTLKIRSTKLEDSAMYFCASSEALTLHFGNGTRLTVT.

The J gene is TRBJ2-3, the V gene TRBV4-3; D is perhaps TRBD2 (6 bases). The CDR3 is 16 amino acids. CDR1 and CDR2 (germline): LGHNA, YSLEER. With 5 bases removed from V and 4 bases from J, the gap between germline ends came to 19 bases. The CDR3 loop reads CASSWEVQPSADTQYF. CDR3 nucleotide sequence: TGCGCCAGCAGCTGGGAGGTCCAACCCAGCGCAGATACGCAGTATTTT.

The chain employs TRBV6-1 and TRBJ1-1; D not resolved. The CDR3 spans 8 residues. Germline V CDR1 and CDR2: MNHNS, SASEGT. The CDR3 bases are TGTACTGTACCTGAAGCTTTCTTT. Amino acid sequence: CTVPEAFF.

The CDR3 DNA reads as TGTGCCAGCAGCACCGGGACTAGCGTTTACGATGAGCAGTACTTC. Translating gives CASSTGTSVYDEQYF. The chain combines TRBV9 with TRBJ2-7, with 10 positions matching TRBD2. The CDR3 runs to 15 residues. The V gene end was trimmed by 4 bases and the J gene end by 7 bases; junction bases not matched to a gene: 11. Germline CDR1 SGDLS, CDR2 YYNGEE.

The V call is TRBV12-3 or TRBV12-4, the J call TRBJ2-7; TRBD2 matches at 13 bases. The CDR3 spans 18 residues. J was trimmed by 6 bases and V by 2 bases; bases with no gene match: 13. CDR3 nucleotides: TGTGCCAGCAGTTTAAGACTAGCGGGGGGTACCGGGAATTCCGAGCAGTACTTC. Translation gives CASSLRLAGGTGNSEQYF.

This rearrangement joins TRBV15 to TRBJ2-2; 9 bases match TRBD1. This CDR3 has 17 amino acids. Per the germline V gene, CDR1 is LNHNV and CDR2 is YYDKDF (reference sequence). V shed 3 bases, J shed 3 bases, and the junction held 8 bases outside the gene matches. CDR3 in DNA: TGTGCCACCAGCAGCGACGACAGGGGGGTTTACACCGGGGAGCTGTTTTTT. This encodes CATSSDDRGVYTGELFF. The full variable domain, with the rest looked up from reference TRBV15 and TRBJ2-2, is DAMVIQNPRYQVTQFGKPVTLSCSQTLNHNVMYWYQQKSSQAPKLLFHYYDKDFNNEADTPDNFQSRRPNTSFCFLDIRSPGLGDTAMYLCATSSDDRGVYTGELFFGEGSRLTVL.

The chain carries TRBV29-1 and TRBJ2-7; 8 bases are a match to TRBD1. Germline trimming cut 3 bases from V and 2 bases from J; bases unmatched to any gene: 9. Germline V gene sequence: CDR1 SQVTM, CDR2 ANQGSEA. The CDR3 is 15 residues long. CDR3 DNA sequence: TGCAGCGTTGACCCCATTGACAGGGGCGCCTACGAGCAGTACTTC. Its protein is CSVDPIDRGAYEQYF.

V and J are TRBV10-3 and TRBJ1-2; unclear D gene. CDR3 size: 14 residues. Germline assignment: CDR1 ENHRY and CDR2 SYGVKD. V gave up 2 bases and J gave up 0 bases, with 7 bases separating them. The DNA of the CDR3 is TGTGCCATCAGTGAGGACGGATCTAACTATGGCTACACCTTC. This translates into CAISEDGSNYGYTF.

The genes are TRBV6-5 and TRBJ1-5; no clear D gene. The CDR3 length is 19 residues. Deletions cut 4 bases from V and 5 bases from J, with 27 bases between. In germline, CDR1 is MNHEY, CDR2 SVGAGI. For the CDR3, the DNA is TGTGCCAGCAGTTCAACCCGATACGCTGGTGGGGTTACGGATCAGCCCCAGCATTTT. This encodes CASSSTRYAGGVTDQPQHF.

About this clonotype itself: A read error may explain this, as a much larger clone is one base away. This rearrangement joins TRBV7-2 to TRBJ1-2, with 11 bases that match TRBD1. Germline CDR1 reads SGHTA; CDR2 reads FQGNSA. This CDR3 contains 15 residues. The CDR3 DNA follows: TGTGCCTGCAGCTCAAATCTGGACAGGGGGCATGGCTACACCTTC. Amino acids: CACSSNLDRGHGYTF.

This CDR3 is CASSPRSGASGQETQYF. As DNA, the CDR3 is TGTGCCAGCAGCCCTAGGTCCGGGGCTAGCGGACAAGAGACCCAGTACTTC. The rearrangement uses TRBV5-5 and TRBJ2-5; 7 nucleotides line up with TRBD2. The CDR3 extends over 17 amino acids. V lost 4 bases to trimming and J lost 2 bases; unmatched junction nucleotides: 14. Germline assignment: CDR1 SGHKS and CDR2 YYEKEE (reference sequence).

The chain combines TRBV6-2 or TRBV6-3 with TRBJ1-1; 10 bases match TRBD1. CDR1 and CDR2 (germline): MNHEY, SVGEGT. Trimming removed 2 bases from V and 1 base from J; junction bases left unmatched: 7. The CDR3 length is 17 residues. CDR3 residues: CASSYGRWDRGNTEAFF. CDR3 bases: TGTGCCAGCAGTTACGGCCGATGGGACAGGGGGAACACTGAAGCTTTCTTT.

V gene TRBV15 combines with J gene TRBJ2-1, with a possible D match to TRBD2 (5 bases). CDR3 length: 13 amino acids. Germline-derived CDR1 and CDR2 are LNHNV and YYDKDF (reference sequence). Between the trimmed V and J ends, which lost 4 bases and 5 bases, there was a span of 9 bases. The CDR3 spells CATSKGLDNEQFF. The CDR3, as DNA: TGTGCCACCAGCAAAGGACTGGACAATGAGCAGTTCTTC.

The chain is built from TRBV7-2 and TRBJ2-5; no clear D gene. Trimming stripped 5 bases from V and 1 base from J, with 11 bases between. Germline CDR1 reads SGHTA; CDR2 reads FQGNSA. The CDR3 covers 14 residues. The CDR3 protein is CASSLPSIQETQYF. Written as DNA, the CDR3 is TGTGCCAGCAGCCTACCCAGTATCCAAGAGACCCAGTACTTC.